This is a list of T cell receptor beta chains from one sample in a study of CD4 T cells in relation to SARS-CoV-2 and coronaviruses. Clones were read by immunoSEQ multiplex PCR, and TCRdb kept only the in-frame ones, dropping some. Of approximately 19,000 clones listed, approximately 76% are singletons. The antigens for these receptors are not known. The specimen sequenced was CD4+ T cells from PBMCs, cultured in vitro. The receptors were sampled from a human donor in good health. CDR3s include the opening cysteine and the closing phenylalanine or tryptophan. The order of the fields is J gene, clone size, D gene, V gene, CDR3 protein, CDR3 DNA. A D gene is named only where the DNA matches it firmly. Size values are once, few and many counts, or a class for expanded clones, and some rows have none.

j_gene: TRBJ2-3; abundance: -; d_gene: TRBD2; v_gene: TRBV20-1; CDR3aa: CSASASGRPDTQYF; CDR3nt: TGCAGTGCTAGTGCTAGCGGGAGACCAGATACGCAGTATTTT
j_gene: TRBJ2-7; abundance: once; d_gene: -; v_gene: TRBV2; CDR3aa: CASSDGDYEQYF; CDR3nt: TGTGCCAGCAGTGATGGGGATTACGAGCAGTACTTC
j_gene: TRBJ1-6; abundance: few; d_gene: -; v_gene: TRBV4-1; CDR3aa: CASRRVGNQNSPLHF; CDR3nt: TGCGCCAGCAGGCGCGTCGGGAACCAAAATTCACCCCTCCACTTT
j_gene: TRBJ2-2; abundance: few; d_gene: -; v_gene: TRBV11-2; CDR3aa: CASSLETGELFF; CDR3nt: TGTGCCAGCAGCTTAGAAACCGGGGAGCTGTTTTTT
j_gene: TRBJ2-7; abundance: -; d_gene: -; v_gene: TRBV4-2; CDR3aa: CASSQGQGSIYEQYF; CDR3nt: TGTGCCAGCAGCCAAGGGCAGGGGAGTATTTACGAGCAGTACTTC
j_gene: TRBJ1-2; abundance: -; d_gene: TRBD1; v_gene: TRBV9; CDR3aa: CASSVDMDRAGGYTF; CDR3nt: TGTGCCAGCAGCGTAGACATGGACAGGGCGGGAGGCTACACCTTC
j_gene: TRBJ2-7; abundance: -; d_gene: -; v_gene: TRBV11-2; CDR3aa: CASSLRTDIYF; CDR3nt: TGTGCCAGCAGCTTACGGACAGATATTTACTTC
j_gene: TRBJ2-2; abundance: -; d_gene: -; v_gene: TRBV9; CDR3aa: CATSRGQSRVGELFF; CDR3nt: TGTGCCACCTCCCGGGGTCAAAGTCGAGTCGGGGAGCTGTTTTTT
j_gene: TRBJ1-3; abundance: once; d_gene: -; v_gene: TRBV6-5; CDR3aa: CASRDWTDQGNTIYF; CDR3nt: TGTGCCAGCAGGGATTGGACGGACCAAGGAAACACCATATATTTT
j_gene: TRBJ2-7; abundance: -; d_gene: -; v_gene: TRBV19; CDR3aa: CASKRAASEPSEQYF; CDR3nt: TGTGCCAGTAAGAGGGCGGCTAGCGAGCCATCTGAGCAGTACTTC
j_gene: TRBJ2-7; abundance: few; d_gene: -; v_gene: TRBV10-2; CDR3aa: CASSESGQVSEQYF; CDR3nt: TGCGCCAGCAGTGAGTCGGGGCAGGTATCCGAGCAGTACTTC
j_gene: TRBJ1-2; abundance: once; d_gene: TRBD1; v_gene: TRBV4-2; CDR3aa: CASSQDRGRGYTF; CDR3nt: TGTGCCAGCAGCCAGGACAGGGGAAGAGGCTACACCTTC
j_gene: TRBJ2-2; abundance: -; d_gene: TRBD1; v_gene: TRBV30; CDR3aa: CARGQGRTGELFF; CDR3nt: TGTGCCCGGGGACAGGGGAGAACCGGGGAGCTGTTTTTT
j_gene: TRBJ2-3; abundance: -; d_gene: -; v_gene: TRBV6-4; CDR3aa: CASRAGSYSDTQYF; CDR3nt: TGTGCCAGCAGGGCCGGGAGTTACTCGGATACGCAGTATTTT
j_gene: TRBJ1-3; abundance: -; d_gene: -; v_gene: TRBV5-1; CDR3aa: CASSGNQGSGNTIYF; CDR3nt: TGCGCCAGCAGCGGTAACCAGGGCTCTGGAAACACCATATATTTT
j_gene: TRBJ2-1; abundance: -; d_gene: -; v_gene: TRBV18; CDR3aa: CASSPPGLYNEQFF; CDR3nt: TGTGCCAGCTCACCACCAGGACTCTACAATGAGCAGTTCTTC
j_gene: TRBJ1-3; abundance: -; d_gene: TRBD1; v_gene: TRBV5-5; CDR3aa: CASSFPPRGLSSGNTIYF; CDR3nt: TGTGCCAGCAGCTTCCCCCCAAGGGGGCTATCCTCTGGAAACACCATATATTTT